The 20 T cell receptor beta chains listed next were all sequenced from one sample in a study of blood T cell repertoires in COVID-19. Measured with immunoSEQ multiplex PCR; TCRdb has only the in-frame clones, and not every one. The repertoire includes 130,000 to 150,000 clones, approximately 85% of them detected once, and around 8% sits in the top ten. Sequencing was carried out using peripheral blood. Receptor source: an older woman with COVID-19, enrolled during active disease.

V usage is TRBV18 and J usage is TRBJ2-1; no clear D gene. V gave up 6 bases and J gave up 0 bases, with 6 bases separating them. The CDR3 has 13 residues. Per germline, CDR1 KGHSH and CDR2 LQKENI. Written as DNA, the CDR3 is TGTGCCAGCTCCCACAGCTCCTACAATGAGCAGTTCTTC. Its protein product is CASSHSSYNEQFF.

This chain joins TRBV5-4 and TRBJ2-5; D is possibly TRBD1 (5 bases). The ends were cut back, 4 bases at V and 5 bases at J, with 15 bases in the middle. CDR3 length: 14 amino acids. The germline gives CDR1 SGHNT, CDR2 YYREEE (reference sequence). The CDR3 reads CASSQRQGSETQYF. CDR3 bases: TGTGCCAGCAGCCAGAGGCAGGGTAGTGAGACCCAGTACTTC.

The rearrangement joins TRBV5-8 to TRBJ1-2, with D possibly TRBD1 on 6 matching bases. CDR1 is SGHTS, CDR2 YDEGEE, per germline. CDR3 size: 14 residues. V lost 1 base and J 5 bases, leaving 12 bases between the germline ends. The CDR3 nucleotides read TGTGCCAGCAGCTTGAACGGGGGGCCTTATGGCTACACCTTC. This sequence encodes CASSLNGGPYGYTF.

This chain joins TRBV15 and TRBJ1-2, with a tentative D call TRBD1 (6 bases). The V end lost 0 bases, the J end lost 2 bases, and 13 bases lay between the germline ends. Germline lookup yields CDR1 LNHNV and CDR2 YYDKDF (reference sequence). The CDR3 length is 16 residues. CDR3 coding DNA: TGTGCCACCAGCAGAGATACAGGGCGGCACAACTATGGCTACACCTTC. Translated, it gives CATSRDTGRHNYGYTF.

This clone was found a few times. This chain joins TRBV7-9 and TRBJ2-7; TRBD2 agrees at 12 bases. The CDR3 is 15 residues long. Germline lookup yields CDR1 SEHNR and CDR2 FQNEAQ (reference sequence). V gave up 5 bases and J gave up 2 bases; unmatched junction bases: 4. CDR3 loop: CASSTRLAGAYEQYF. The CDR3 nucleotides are TGTGCCAGCAGCACTCGACTAGCGGGAGCCTACGAGCAGTACTTC.

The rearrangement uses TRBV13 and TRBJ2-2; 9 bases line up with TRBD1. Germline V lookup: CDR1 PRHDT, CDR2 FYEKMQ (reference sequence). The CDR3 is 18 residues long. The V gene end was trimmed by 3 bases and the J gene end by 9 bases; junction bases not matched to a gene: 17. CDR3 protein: CASSFSPGTGWGTRELFF. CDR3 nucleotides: TGTGCCAGCAGCTTCTCCCCCGGGACAGGGTGGGGGACCCGGGAGCTGTTTTTT.

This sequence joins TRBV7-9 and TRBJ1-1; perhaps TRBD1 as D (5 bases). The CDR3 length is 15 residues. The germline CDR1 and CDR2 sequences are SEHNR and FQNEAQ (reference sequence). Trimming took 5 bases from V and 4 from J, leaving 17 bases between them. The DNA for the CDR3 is TGTGCCAGCAGCCTCTCGGGGGAGGCCCGCACTGAAGCTTTCTTT. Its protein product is CASSLSGEARTEAFF.

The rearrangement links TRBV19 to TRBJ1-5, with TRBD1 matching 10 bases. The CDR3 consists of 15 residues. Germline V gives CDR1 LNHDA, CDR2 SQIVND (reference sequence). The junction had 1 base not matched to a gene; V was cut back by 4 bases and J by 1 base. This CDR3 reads CASSRQGASNQPQHF. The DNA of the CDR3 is TGTGCCAGTAGTAGACAGGGGGCCAGCAATCAGCCCCAGCATTTT.

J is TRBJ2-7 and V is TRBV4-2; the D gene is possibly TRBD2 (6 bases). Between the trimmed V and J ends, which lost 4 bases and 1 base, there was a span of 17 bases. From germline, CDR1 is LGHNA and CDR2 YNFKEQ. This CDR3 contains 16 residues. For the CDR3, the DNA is TGTGCCAGCAGCCTACCACCGGGCGGGGAATCCTACGAGCAGTACTTC. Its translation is CASSLPPGGESYEQYF.

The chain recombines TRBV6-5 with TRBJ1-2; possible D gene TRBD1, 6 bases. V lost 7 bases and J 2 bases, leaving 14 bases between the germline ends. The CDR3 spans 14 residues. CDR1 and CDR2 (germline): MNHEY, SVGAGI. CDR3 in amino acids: CASKIRGYNYGYTF. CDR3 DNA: TGTGCCAGCAAAATCAGGGGTTACAACTATGGCTACACCTTC.

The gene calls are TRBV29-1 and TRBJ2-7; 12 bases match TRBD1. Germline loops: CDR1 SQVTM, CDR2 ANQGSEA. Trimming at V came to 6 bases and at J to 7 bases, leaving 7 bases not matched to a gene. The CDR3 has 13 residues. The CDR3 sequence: CSVGTGGEGEQYF. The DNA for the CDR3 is TGCAGCGTAGGGACAGGGGGCGAAGGGGAGCAGTACTTC.

CDR3 loop: CASSPNQGANEQFF. The DNA of the CDR3 is TGTGCCAGCTCTCCAAACCAGGGGGCGAATGAGCAGTTCTTC. This chain joins TRBV18 and TRBJ2-1; TRBD1 agrees at 8 bases. The V segment lost 6 bases and the J segment 7 bases; nucleotides outside the gene matches: 8. The CDR3 is made up of 14 amino acids. Germline assignment: CDR1 KGHSH and CDR2 LQKENI.

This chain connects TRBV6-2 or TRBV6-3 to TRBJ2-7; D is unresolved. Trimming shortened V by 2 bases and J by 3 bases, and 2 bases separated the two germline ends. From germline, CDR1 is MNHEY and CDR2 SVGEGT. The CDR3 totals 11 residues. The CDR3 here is CASSYLYEQYF. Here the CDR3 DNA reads TGTGCCAGCAGTTACCTCTACGAGCAGTACTTC.

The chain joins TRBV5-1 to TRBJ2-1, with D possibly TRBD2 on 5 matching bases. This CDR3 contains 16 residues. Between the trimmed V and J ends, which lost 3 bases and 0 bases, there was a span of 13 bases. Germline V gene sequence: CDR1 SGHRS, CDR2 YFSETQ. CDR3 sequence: CASSSIDTSSYNEQFF. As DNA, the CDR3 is TGCGCCAGCAGCTCGATTGACACTAGCTCCTACAATGAGCAGTTCTTC.

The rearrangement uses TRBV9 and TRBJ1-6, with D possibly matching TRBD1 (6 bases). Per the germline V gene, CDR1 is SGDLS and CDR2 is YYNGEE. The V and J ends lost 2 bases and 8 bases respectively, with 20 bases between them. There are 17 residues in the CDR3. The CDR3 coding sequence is TGTGCCAGCAGCGTCGATCCAATTTCGGACAGCGATTCACCCCTCCACTTT. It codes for CASSVDPISDSDSPLHF. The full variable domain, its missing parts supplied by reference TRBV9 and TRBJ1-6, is DSGVTQTPKHLITATGQRVTLRCSPRSGDLSVYWYQQSLDQGLQFLIQYYNGEERAKGNILERFSAQQFPDLHSELNLSSLELGDSALYFCASSVDPISDSDSPLHFGNGTRLTVT.

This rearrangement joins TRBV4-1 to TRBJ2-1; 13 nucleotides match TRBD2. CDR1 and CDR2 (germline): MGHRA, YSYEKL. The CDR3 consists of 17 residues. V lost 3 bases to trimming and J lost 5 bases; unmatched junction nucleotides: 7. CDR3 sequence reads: CASSHYGLAGAHNEQFF. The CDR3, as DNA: TGCGCCAGCAGCCATTACGGACTAGCGGGGGCCCACAATGAGCAGTTCTTC.

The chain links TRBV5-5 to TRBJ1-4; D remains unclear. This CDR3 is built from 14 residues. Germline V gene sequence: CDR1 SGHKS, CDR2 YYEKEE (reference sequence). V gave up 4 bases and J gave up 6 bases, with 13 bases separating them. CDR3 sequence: CASSLFPNDEKLFF. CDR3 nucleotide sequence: TGTGCCAGCAGCCTGTTCCCTAACGATGAAAAACTGTTTTTT.

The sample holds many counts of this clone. DNA of the CDR3: TGTGCCAGCAGTTTAAGCCTAGCGGGGACAGATACGCAGTATTTT. Amino acids: CASSLSLAGTDTQYF. The V call is TRBV27, the J call TRBJ2-3; TRBD2 matches at 9 bases. The V gene's germline CDR1 is MNHEY and CDR2 SMNVEV (reference sequence). The length of the CDR3 is 15 residues. Trimming took 2 bases from V and 3 from J; bases not matched to a gene: 3.

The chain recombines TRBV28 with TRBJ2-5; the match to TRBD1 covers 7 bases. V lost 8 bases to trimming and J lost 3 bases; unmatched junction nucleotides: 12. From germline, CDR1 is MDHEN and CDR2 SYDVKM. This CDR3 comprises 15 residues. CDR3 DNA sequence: TGTGCCAGCTTAGGACAGGCTTCTTGGGAAGAGACCCAGTACTTC. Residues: CASLGQASWEETQYF.

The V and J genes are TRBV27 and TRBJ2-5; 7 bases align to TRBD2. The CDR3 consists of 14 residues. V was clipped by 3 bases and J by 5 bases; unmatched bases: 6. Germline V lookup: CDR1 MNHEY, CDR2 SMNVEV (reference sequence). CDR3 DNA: TGTGCCAGCAGTTTGTTCCAGGGAGGGGAGACCCAGTACTTC. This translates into CASSLFQGGETQYF.